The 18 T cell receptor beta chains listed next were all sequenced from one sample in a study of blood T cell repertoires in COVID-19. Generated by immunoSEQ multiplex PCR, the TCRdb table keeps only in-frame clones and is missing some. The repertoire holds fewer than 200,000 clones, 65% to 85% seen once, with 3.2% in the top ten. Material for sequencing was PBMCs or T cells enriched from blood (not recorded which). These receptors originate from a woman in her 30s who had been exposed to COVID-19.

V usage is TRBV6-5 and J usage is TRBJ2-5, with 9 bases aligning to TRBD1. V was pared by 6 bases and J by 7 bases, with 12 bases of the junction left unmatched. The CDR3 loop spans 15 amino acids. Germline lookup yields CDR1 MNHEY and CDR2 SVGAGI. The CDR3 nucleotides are TGTGCCAGCAGCCATCATACAGGGGGCGACGGGACCCAGTACTTC. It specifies CASSHHTGGDGTQYF.

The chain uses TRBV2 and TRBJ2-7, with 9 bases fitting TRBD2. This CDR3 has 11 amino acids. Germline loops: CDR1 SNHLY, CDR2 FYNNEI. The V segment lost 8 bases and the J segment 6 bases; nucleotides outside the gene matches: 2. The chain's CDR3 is CASRREGEQYF. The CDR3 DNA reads TGTGCCAGCCGGCGGGAGGGCGAGCAGTACTTC.

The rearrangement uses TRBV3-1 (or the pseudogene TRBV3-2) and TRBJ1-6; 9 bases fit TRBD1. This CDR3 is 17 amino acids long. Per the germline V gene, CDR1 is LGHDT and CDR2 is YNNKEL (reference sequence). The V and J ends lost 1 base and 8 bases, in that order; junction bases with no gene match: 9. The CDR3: CASSQGTQTGGYSPLHF. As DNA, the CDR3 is TGTGCCAGCAGCCAAGGCACCCAGACAGGGGGGTATTCACCCCTCCACTTT.

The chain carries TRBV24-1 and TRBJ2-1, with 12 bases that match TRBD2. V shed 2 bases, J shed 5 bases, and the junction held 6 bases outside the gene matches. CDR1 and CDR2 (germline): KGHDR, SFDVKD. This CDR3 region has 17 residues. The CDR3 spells CATSDSALAGGHNEQFF. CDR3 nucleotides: TGTGCCACCAGTGATTCCGCACTAGCGGGGGGTCACAATGAGCAGTTCTTC.

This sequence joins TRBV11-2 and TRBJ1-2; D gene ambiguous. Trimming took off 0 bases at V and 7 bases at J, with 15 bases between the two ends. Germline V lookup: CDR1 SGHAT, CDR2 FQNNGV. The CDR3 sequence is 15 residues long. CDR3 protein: CASSLDLSDIAGYTF. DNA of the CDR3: TGTGCCAGCAGCTTAGATTTGAGTGACATCGCTGGCTACACCTTC. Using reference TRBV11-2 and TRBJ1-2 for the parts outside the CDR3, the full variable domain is EAGVAQSPRYKIIEKRQSVAFWCNPISGHATLYWYQQILGQGPKLLIQFQNNGVVDDSQLPKDRFSAERLKGVDSTLKIQPAKLEDSAVYLCASSLDLSDIAGYTFGSGTRLTVV.

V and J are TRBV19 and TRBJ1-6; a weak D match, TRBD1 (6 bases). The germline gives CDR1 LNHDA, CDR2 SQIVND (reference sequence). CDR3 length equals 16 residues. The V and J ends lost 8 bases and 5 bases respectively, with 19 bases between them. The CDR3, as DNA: TGTGCCAGTCTTGACAGGCCCCTAGGACATAATTCACCCCTCCACTTT. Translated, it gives CASLDRPLGHNSPLHF.

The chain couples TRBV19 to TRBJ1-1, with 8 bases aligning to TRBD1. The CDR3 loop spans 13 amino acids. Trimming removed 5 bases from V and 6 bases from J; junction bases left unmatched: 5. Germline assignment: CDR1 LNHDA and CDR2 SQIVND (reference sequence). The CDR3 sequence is CASSSGGAAEAFF. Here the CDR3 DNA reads TGTGCCAGTAGTTCAGGGGGCGCGGCTGAAGCTTTCTTT. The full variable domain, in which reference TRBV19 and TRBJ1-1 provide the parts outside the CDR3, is DGGITQSPKYLFRKEGQNVTLSCEQNLNHDAMYWYRQDPGQGLRLIYYSQIVNDFQKGDIAEGYSVSREKKESFPLTVTSAQKNPTAFYLCASSSGGAAEAFFGQGTRLTVV.

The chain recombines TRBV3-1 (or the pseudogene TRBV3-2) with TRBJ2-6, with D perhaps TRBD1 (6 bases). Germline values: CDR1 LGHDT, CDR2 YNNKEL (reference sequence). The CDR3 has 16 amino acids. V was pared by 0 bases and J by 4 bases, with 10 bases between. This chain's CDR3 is CASSQDKGTGANVLTF. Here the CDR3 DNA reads TGTGCCAGCAGCCAAGATAAAGGGACAGGGGCCAACGTCCTGACTTTC.

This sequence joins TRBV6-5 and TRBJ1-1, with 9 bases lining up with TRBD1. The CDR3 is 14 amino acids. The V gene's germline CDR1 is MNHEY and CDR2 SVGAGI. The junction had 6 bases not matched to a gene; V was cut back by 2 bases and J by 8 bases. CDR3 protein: CASSYGDRALEAFF. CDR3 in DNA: TGTGCCAGCAGTTACGGGGACAGGGCCCTAGAAGCTTTCTTT.

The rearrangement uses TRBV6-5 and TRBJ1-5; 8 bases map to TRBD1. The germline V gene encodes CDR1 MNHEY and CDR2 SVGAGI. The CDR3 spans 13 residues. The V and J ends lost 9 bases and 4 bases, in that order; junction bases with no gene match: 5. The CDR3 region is CASTGGGNQPQHF. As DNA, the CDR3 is TGTGCCAGTACAGGGGGTGGGAATCAGCCCCAGCATTTT.

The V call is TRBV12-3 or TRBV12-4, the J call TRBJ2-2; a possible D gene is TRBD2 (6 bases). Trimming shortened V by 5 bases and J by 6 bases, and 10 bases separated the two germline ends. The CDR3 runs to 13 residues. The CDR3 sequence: CASSLPGAGELFF. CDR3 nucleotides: TGTGCCAGCAGTCTACCGGGAGCCGGGGAGCTGTTTTTT.

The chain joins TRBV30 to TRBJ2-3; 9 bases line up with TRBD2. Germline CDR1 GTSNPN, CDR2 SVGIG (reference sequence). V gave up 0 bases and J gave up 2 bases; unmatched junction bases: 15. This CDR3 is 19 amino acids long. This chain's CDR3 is CAWSVQRTYSGRNTDTQYF. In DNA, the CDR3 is TGTGCCTGGAGTGTACAAAGGACTTATAGCGGGAGAAACACAGATACGCAGTATTTT. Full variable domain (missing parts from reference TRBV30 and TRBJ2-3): SQTIHQWPATLVQPVGSPLSLECTVEGTSNPNLYWYRQAAGRGLQLLFYSVGIGQISSEVPQNLSASRPQDRQFILSSKKLLLSDSGFYLCAWSVQRTYSGRNTDTQYFGPGTRLTVL.

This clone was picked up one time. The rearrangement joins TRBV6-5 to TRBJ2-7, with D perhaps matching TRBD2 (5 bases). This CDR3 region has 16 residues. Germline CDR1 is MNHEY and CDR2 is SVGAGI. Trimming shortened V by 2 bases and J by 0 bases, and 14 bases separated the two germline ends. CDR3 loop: CASSYGAGPVSYEQYF. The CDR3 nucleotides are TGTGCCAGCAGTTACGGCGCGGGTCCCGTCTCCTACGAGCAGTACTTC.

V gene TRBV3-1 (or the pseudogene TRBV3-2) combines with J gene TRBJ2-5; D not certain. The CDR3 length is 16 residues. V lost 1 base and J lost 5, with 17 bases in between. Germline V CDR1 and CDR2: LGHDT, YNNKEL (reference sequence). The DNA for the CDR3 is TGTGCCAGCAGCCAAGTTTGGAGTAGGCGTGTGGAGACCCAGTACTTC. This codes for CASSQVWSRRVETQYF.

The CDR3: CAISDRQVGVEGYTF. The CDR3 DNA follows: TGTGCCATCAGTGACCGCCAAGTCGGGGTCGAGGGCTACACCTTC. The chain carries TRBV10-3 and TRBJ1-2; D unresolved. The V end lost 3 bases, the J end lost 8 bases, and 19 bases lay between the germline ends. The germline V gene has CDR1 ENHRY and CDR2 SYGVKD. The CDR3 is 15 residues long.

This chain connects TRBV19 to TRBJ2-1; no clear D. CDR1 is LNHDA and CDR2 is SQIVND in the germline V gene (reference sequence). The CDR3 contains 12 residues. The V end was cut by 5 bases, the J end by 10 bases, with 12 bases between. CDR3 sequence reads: CASSFLGLEQFF. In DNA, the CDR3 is TGTGCCAGTAGTTTCCTAGGCTTAGAGCAGTTCTTC.

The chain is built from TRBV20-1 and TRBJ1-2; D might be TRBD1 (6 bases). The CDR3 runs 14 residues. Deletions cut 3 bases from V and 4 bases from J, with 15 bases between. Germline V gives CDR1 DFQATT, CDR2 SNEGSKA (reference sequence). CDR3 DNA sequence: TGCAGTGCTAGTGCGACAGGCTTTCCCTATGGCTACACCTTC. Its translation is CSASATGFPYGYTF.

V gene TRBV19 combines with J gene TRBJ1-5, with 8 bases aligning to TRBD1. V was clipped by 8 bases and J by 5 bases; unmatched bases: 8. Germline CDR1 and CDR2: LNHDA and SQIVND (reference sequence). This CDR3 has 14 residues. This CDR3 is CASFGGQGYQPQHF. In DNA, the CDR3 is TGTGCCAGTTTTGGTGGACAGGGCTATCAGCCCCAGCATTTT.